This T cell receptor (beta chain) is from a study of beta chain features in type 1 diabetes. Whole-study findings and limits: A cDNA-based sequencing approach could over-represent cells with high TCR expression. A possible short-template PCR bias applies equally to patients and controls. When VDJ junctions were examined, type 1 diabetes patients showed fewer insertions and more deletions.

This CDR3 comprises 13 residues. Germline CDR1 is LNHNV and CDR2 is YYDKDF (reference sequence). Trimming cost V 1 base and J 8 bases, with 9 bases left between them. Points on this clone: Its antigen remains unidentified.

Expressed TCRB transcripts were sequenced because the isolated RNA had all been reverse transcribed beforehand. The table came from immunoSEQ multiplex PCR; TCRdb's copy has only in-frame clones and leaves some out. The table shows 300,000 to 400,000 clones, with approximately 8.2% occurring only once. Purities over 95% were achieved in all sorted populations. The TCR originated in a woman in her late teens or twenties in good health. The specimen sequenced was central memory CD4+ T cells from blood. The rearrangement joins TRBV15 to TRBJ1-5; D is unresolved. As DNA, the CDR3 is TGTGCCACCAGCAGAGGTTTAAATGAGCCCCAGCATTTT. Amino acid sequence: CATSRGLNEPQHF.